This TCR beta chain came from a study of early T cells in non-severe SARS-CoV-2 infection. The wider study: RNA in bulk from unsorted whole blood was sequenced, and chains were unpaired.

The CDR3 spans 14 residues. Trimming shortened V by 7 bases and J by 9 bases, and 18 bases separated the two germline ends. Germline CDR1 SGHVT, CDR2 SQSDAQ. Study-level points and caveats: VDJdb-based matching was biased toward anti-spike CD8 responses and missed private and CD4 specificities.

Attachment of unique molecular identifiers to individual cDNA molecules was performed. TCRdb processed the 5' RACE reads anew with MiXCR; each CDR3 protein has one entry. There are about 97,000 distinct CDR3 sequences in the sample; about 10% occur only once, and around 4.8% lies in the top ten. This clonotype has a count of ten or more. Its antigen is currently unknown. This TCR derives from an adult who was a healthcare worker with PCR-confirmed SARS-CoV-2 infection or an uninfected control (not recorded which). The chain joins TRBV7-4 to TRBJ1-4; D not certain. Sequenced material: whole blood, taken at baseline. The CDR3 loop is CASTVYQAVKKLFF. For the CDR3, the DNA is TGTGCCAGCACCGTATACCAGGCAGTGAAAAAACTGTTTTTT.